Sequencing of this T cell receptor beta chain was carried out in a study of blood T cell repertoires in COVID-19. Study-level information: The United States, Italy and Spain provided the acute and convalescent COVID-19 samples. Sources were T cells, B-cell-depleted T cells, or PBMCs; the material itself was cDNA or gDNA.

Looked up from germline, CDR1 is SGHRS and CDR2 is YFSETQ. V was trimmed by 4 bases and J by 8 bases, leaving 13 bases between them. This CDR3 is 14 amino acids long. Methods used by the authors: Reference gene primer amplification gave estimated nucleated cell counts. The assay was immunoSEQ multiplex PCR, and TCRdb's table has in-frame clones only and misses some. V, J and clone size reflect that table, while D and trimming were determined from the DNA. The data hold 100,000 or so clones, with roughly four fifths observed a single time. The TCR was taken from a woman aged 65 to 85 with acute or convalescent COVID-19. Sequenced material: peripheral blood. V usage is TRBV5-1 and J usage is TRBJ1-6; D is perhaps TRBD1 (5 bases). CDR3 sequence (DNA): TGCGCCAGCAGCGGGGCAGGGAACGATTCACCCCTCCACTTT. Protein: CASSGAGNDSPLHF.